The rows below give T cell receptor beta chains drawn from one sample of a study of radiotherapy plus CTLA-4 blockade in lung cancer. Repertoires were generated with immunoSEQ multiplex PCR, while TCRdb's copy carries only in-frame clones and drops some. Found here are around 86,000 clones, roughly 87% of them singletons; the top ten hold more than 0.65%. The sample consisted of peripheral blood, taken from a patient treated with radiotherapy plus ipilimumab. The receptors originated from a human donor with non-small cell lung cancer who had stable disease on radiotherapy plus ipilimumab. The conserved cysteine and the conserved F or W are not part of the CDR3 here.

v_call	j_call	cdr3_aa
TRBV27	TRBJ2-7	ASSLFAQSEQY
TRBV7-6	TRBJ2-2	ASTLGRGPSGGELF
TRBV28	TRBJ2-3	ATPLAGDKDTQY
TRBV10-3	TRBJ2-7	AISDPGRGHSYEQY
TRBV28	TRBJ1-5	ASSLLGTVSNQPQH
TRBV18	TRBJ2-6	ASSPPFRAGTGANVLT
TRBV5-1	TRBJ2-5	ASILGGTGQETQY
TRBV5-6	TRBJ2-5	ASSLAGPRGETQY
TRBV10-3	TRBJ1-3	AIRESSGNTIY
TRBV19	TRBJ1-3	AAGRSGSGNTIY
TRBV2	TRBJ2-7	ASGEGRDRASYEQY
TRBV2	TRBJ2-1	ASQTGGNYNEQF
TRBV7-9	TRBJ1-2	ASSLGSEASYT
TRBV6-6	TRBJ1-1	ASSQAPTLNTEAF
TRBV5-6	TRBJ2-7	ASSLVGQGAYEQY
TRBV7-2	TRBJ2-7	ASSLNYRGQGGDEQY
TRBV5-1	.	ASSSNLRGDEQY
TRBV6-4	TRBJ1-2	ASSDFRTDLGGYT
TRBV19	TRBJ2-1	ASSMSEQF
TRBV30	TRBJ1-6	ASQTGESPLH
TRBV30	TRBJ2-1	AWKGRGKNFWISGQF
TRBV7-3	TRBJ2-1	ASGPRGSPYNEQF
TRBV5-1	TRBJ2-5	ASSTFRQGEETQY
TRBV5-1	TRBJ2-7	ASSLLDYEQY
TRBV30	TRBJ1-2	AWSKGTAGPSRGYT